The present T cell receptor (beta chain) was sequenced within a study of blood T cell repertoires in COVID-19. Germline-derived CDR1 and CDR2 are MNHEY and SVGEGT. The CDR3 runs 15 residues. The V segment lost 4 bases and the J segment 0 bases; nucleotides outside the gene matches: 5. Here immunoSEQ multiplex PCR was the method, and the copy in TCRdb shows in-frame clones only, minus some. The table records around 300,000 clones, around 89% of them present only once. This chain uses TRBV6-2 or TRBV6-3 with TRBJ1-1; TRBD1 agrees at 7 bases. Sample: peripheral blood. The receptor was derived from a woman aged 45-65 years with active or convalescent COVID-19. CDR3 protein: CASSFRGEMNTEAFF. CDR3 coding DNA: TGTGCCAGCAGTTTCAGGGGGGAAATGAACACTGAAGCTTTCTTT.